The 17 T cell receptor beta chains below come from one sample, sequenced in a study of CD8+CD57+ T cells in acquired aplastic anemia (dated by TCRdb to the late 2010s). TCRdb shows the sequencer as Illumina HiSeq 2000. Genomic DNA was used as template for profiling of TCR beta VDJ combinations and CDR3 sequences. Using fastp at Q25 and MiXCR, TCRdb reprocessed the public reads and kept productive beta chains. CDR3 protein sequences are deduplicated, and each keeps its most common genes and DNA. This sample is represented by 250,000 to 300,000 distinct CDR3 sequences; around three fifths of them were singletons. Clones ranked in the top ten supply approximately 8.2% of the sample. Sequenced input: sorted CD4+, CD8+, or CD8+CD57+ T cells (not recorded which) from PBMCs. Source of these receptors: a human donor with severe aplastic anemia or a healthy control (not recorded which).

As concerns this clonotype: A junction end diverges from the germline sequence, so it may reflect a read error. The CDR3 is CASSHWTSGEQETQHF. Written as DNA, the CDR3 is TGTGCCAGCAGCCATTGGACTAGCGGGGAGCAAGAGACCCAGCACTTC. V gene TRBV7-9 combines with J gene TRBJ2-5; TRBD2 matches 12 bases. The CDR3 is 16 residues long. The germline gives CDR1 SEHNR, CDR2 FQNEAQ (reference sequence).

This clonotype was counted between two and nine times. The chain has TRBV13 and TRBJ1-2; D not resolved. This CDR3 is 14 amino acids long. Per the germline V gene, CDR1 is PRHDT and CDR2 is FYEKMQ (reference sequence). Deletions cut 0 bases from V and 8 bases from J, with 13 bases between. The CDR3 spells CASSLGSGLGGYTF. DNA of the CDR3: TGTGCCAGCAGCTTAGGCTCAGGACTGGGGGGCTACACCTTC.

This clonotype was seen a handful of times. The chain links TRBV6-4 to TRBJ2-3; 10 bases are a match to TRBD1. The CDR3 consists of 15 residues. Germline V gene sequence: CDR1 MRHNA, CDR2 SNTAGT. Trimming took 5 bases from V and 1 from J; bases not matched to a gene: 3. The CDR3 spells CASSTGTGGTDTQYF. The DNA for the CDR3 is TGTGCCAGCAGTACCGGGACAGGGGGCACAGATACGCAGTATTTT.

A few counts support this clonotype. The rearrangement links TRBV7-8 to TRBJ2-3; D gene ambiguous. Germline V gene data show CDR1 as SGHVS and CDR2 as FQNEAQ. V lost 1 base to trimming and J lost 6 bases, with 11 bases between them. The CDR3 loop spans 14 amino acids. The DNA of the CDR3 is TGTGCCAGCAGCTTAGGTCAGCTCCGGGATACGCAGTATTTT. The encoded protein is CASSLGQLRDTQYF.

This clonotype was detected only a few times. The CDR3 DNA is TGTGCCAGTAGCGTGGGGAACTATGGCTACACCTTC. It codes for CASSVGNYGYTF. This chain connects TRBV19 to TRBJ1-2; D remains ambiguous. V was pared by 6 bases and J by 2 bases, with 7 bases between. This CDR3 spans 12 amino acids. CDR1 LNHDA and CDR2 SQIVND come from the germline V gene (reference sequence). The full variable domain, in which reference TRBV19 and TRBJ1-2 provide the parts outside the CDR3, is DGGITQSPKYLFRKEGQNVTLSCEQNLNHDAMYWYRQDPGQGLRLIYYSQIVNDFQKGDIAEGYSVSREKKESFPLTVTSAQKNPTAFYLCASSVGNYGYTFGSGTRLTVV.

This chain joins TRBV25-1 and TRBJ2-7; 14 bases are shared with TRBD2. CDR1 and CDR2 (germline): MGHDK, SYGVNS. The V segment lost 5 bases and the J segment 5 bases; nucleotides outside the gene matches: 14. This CDR3 has 18 residues. The CDR3 here is CASSFGRLAGGPGDEQYF. The CDR3 region has the DNA TGTGCCAGCAGTTTTGGAAGACTAGCGGGAGGGCCCGGGGACGAGCAGTACTTC.

This clonotype was recorded a few times. A much more abundant neighbour one base away suggests this may be a read error. The chain has TRBV6-4 and TRBJ1-1, with D hard to call. Germline lookup yields CDR1 MRHNA and CDR2 SNTAGT. The CDR3 sequence is 13 residues long. V shed 6 bases and J shed 10 bases, with 18 bases lying between them. This CDR3 is CASSLEWEPGAFF. Here the CDR3 DNA reads TGTGCCAGCAGCTTAGAGTGGGAACCTGGAGCTTTCTTT.

The chain joins TRBV9 to TRBJ2-7; D is undetermined. This CDR3 spans 15 amino acids. From germline, CDR1 is SGDLS and CDR2 YYNGEE. The V gene lost 0 bases and the J gene lost 2 bases, with 12 bases spanning the gap. The CDR3: CASSVGSGAPYEQYF. The CDR3 coding sequence is TGTGCCAGCAGCGTAGGTTCAGGAGCTCCCTACGAGCAGTACTTC.

Turning to this clonotype: Sequence at one end of the junction differs from germline and may be a read error. This sequence joins TRBV9 and TRBJ2-5; TRBD1 matches 7 bases. The CDR3 extends over 14 amino acids. Germline CDR1 is SGDLS and CDR2 is YYNGEE. Here the CDR3 DNA reads TGTGCCAGCAGCTTTAGGGGGCCACAAGAGTCCCAGTACTTC. Amino acid sequence: CASSFRGPQESQYF.

This clonotype appeared many times. V usage is TRBV7-2 and J usage is TRBJ2-2; D not certain. Germline assignment: CDR1 SGHTA and CDR2 FQGNSA. V was cut by 1 base and J by 2 bases, with 5 bases left in between. This CDR3 spans 14 amino acids. CDR3 DNA: TGTGCCAGCAGCTTAGACAGAAACACCGGGGAGCTGTTTTTT. Translation: CASSLDRNTGELFF.

In its sample, this clonotype was seen many times. The chain joins TRBV7-9 to TRBJ1-5; D unresolved. Trimming removed 8 bases from V and 3 bases from J, with 11 bases in between. Per germline, CDR1 SEHNR and CDR2 FQNEAQ (reference sequence). This CDR3 is built from 13 residues. CDR3 sequence (DNA): TGTGCCAGCGTGGTGGGTCACAATCAGCCCCAGCATTTT. Translation gives CASVVGHNQPQHF.

This clonotype was observed at least ten times. This chain joins TRBV12-3 or TRBV12-4 and TRBJ2-3; D is uncertain. This CDR3 is 19 amino acids long. Trimming took off 3 bases at V and 3 bases at J, with 25 bases between the two ends. The CDR3 region is CASSLGLWTLGKRTDTQYF. The CDR3 DNA follows: TGTGCCAGCAGTTTGGGGTTGTGGACGCTAGGAAAAAGGACAGATACGCAGTATTTT.

The rearrangement links TRBV7-2 to TRBJ2-5; D remains ambiguous. Germline CDR1 reads SGHTA; CDR2 reads FQGNSA. The CDR3 has 14 residues. V lost 4 bases, J lost 0 bases, and 9 bases lay in between. The CDR3 DNA sequence: TGTGCCAGCAGCTCGCAAGTAGACCAAGAGACCCAGTACTTC. Amino acids: CASSSQVDQETQYF.

The chain uses TRBV19 and TRBJ1-5, with 8 bases that match TRBD1. Germline V gene data show CDR1 as LNHDA and CDR2 as SQIVND (reference sequence). This CDR3 is built from 15 residues. The V and J ends lost 6 bases and 2 bases, in that order; junction bases with no gene match: 6. CDR3 in DNA: TGTGCCAGTAGGATGGACAGGGTGGGCAATCAGCCCCAGCATTTT. Translated: CASRMDRVGNQPQHF.

As concerns this clonotype: Being one base from a much bigger clone, this may be a read error. The chain joins TRBV12-3 or TRBV12-4 to TRBJ1-1; D is undetermined. With 7 bases removed from V and 6 bases from J, the gap between germline ends came to 18 bases. The CDR3 sequence is 14 residues long. The CDR3 here is CASTPAYSGPEAFF. Written as DNA, the CDR3 is TGTGCCAGCACCCCGGCGTACTCCGGCCCTGAAGCTTTCTTT.

In its sample, this clonotype was seen many times. The chain joins TRBV3-1 to TRBJ1-1; D remains ambiguous. The germline gives CDR1 LGHDT, CDR2 YNNKEL (reference sequence). Trimming left V 1 base short and J 11 bases short, with 8 bases between. CDR3 length: 11 amino acids. The CDR3 is CASSQVGEAFF. CDR3 sequence (DNA): TGTGCCAGCAGCCAAGTTGGAGAGGCTTTCTTT.

This clonotype appeared many times. This rearrangement joins TRBV10-3 to TRBJ1-2; D gene ambiguous. The CDR3 sequence is 13 residues long. Trimming left V 4 bases short and J 8 bases short, with 14 bases between. Germline V gives CDR1 ENHRY, CDR2 SYGVKD. For the CDR3, the DNA is TGTGCCATCAGTGGTACAGTATCGTCGGGCTACACCTTC. Translating it yields CAISGTVSSGYTF.